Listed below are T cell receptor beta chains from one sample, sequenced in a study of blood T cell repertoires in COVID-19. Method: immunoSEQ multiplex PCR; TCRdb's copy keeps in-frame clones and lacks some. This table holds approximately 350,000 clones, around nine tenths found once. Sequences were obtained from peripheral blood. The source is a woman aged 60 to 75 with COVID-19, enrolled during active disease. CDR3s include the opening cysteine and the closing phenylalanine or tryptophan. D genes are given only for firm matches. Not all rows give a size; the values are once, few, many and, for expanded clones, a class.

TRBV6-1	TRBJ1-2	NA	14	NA	TGTGCCAGCAGTGAAGCAATACGCGGCTATGGCTACACCTTC	CASSEAIRGYGYTF
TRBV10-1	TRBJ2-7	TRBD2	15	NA	TGCGCCAGCAGAAGAACTAGCGGGGACACTTACGAGCAGTACTTC	CASRRTSGDTYEQYF
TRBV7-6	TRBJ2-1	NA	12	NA	TGTGCCACCGGGGATCCCTACAATGAGCAGTTCTTC	CATGDPYNEQFF
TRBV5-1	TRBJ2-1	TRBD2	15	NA	TGCGCCAGCAGCCCCCCTAGCGGAGGGAACAATGAGCAGTTCTTC	CASSPPSGGNNEQFF
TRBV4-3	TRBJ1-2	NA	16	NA	TGCGCCAGCAGCCAACACTCCCTCAGGGGAGACTATGGCTACACCTTC	CASSQHSLRGDYGYTF
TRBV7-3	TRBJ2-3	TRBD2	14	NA	TGTGCCAGCAGGCCGGGGGGTGACACAGATACGCAGTATTTT	CASRPGGDTDTQYF
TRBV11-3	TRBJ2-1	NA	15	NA	TGTGCCAGCAGCTTAGGTCAGGGGTCCTACAATGAGCAGTTCTTC	CASSLGQGSYNEQFF
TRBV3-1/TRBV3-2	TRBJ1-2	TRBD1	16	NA	TGTGCCAGCAGCCAAGCCCCGGGACAGGGAGGATTTGGCTACACCTTC	CASSQAPGQGGFGYTF
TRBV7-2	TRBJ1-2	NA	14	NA	TGTGCCAGCAGCCCCTATGAGACAGGCTATGGCTACACCTTC	CASSPYETGYGYTF
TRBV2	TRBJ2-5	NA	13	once	TGTGCCAGCAGTGACAGGGATCAAGAGACCCAGTACTTC	CASSDRDQETQYF
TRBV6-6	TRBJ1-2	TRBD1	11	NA	TGTGCCAGCGGGACAGCCTATGGCTACACCTTC	CASGTAYGYTF